The 8 T cell receptor beta chains given below trace back to one sample, sequenced in a study of CD8 T cells in Susac syndrome. Random hexamers were used to reverse transcribe about 0.45 to 1 ug of RNA. TCRdb recomputed calls from the immunoSEQ multiplex PCR reads with MiXCR, one row per CDR3 protein. The sample lists 150,000 to 200,000 distinct CDR3 sequences; around 95% were seen once. The sequencing sample was made of CD4+ T cells from PBMCs. These TCRs come from a human donor in good health.

The CDR3 bases are TGCGCCAGCAGCGCGGGACAGGGGGCTGTCACCGGGGAGCTGTTTTTT. Translated, it gives CASSAGQGAVTGELFF. The chain links TRBV5-1 to TRBJ2-2, with TRBD1 identical over 12 bases. The V gene end was trimmed by 4 bases and the J gene end by 4 bases; junction bases not matched to a gene: 5. The CDR3 spans 16 residues. The germline V gene has CDR1 SGHRS and CDR2 YFSETQ.

The chain joins TRBV4-3 to TRBJ1-6; 8 bases fit TRBD1. Germline V lookup: CDR1 LGHNA, CDR2 YSLEER. The CDR3 sequence is 16 residues long. The V and J ends lost 0 bases and 9 bases, in that order; junction bases with no gene match: 7. The CDR3 sequence is CASSQEKLDRASPLHF. CDR3 in DNA: TGCGCCAGCAGCCAAGAAAAGTTGGACAGGGCTTCACCCCTCCACTTT.

The chain carries TRBV29-1 and TRBJ2-3; TRBD2 matches 14 bases. V was clipped by 4 bases and J by 9 bases; unmatched bases: 3. The CDR3 runs to 13 residues. Germline CDR1 SQVTM, CDR2 ANQGSEA. This CDR3 reads CSVVTSGGGTQYF. The CDR3 nucleotides are TGCAGCGTTGTGACTAGCGGGGGGGGGACGCAGTATTTT.

V is TRBV29-1 and J is TRBJ2-7; 7 bases fit TRBD2. Germline CDR1 SQVTM, CDR2 ANQGSEA. CDR3 length: 13 amino acids. J gave up 3 bases and V 4 bases, and 6 bases lay outside the gene matches. As DNA, the CDR3 is TGCAGCGTTGCACTGGGGGGGGTCTACGAGCAGTACTTC. This encodes CSVALGGVYEQYF.

V usage is TRBV12-3 or TRBV12-4 and J usage is TRBJ2-7; perhaps TRBD1 as D (5 bases). This CDR3 is 13 amino acids long. V dropped 6 bases and J dropped 3 bases, with 12 bases sitting between them. The CDR3 nucleotides are TGTGCCAGCAGATCGGACAAGGACTACGAGCAGTACTTC. As protein: CASRSDKDYEQYF.

This CDR3 reads CASSEGQGAYNEQFF. The CDR3 region has the DNA TGTGCCAGCAGCGAGGGACAGGGGGCCTACAATGAGCAGTTCTTC. V and J are TRBV9 and TRBJ2-1; 11 nucleotides line up with TRBD1. Germline-derived CDR1 and CDR2 are SGDLS and YYNGEE. The CDR3 length is 15 residues. Germline trimming cut 3 bases from V and 2 bases from J; bases unmatched to any gene: 1.

The chain joins TRBV25-1 to TRBJ2-2; 8 nucleotides agree with TRBD1. J was trimmed by 5 bases and V by 3 bases; bases with no gene match: 11. Germline assignment: CDR1 MGHDK and CDR2 SYGVNS. This CDR3 spans 17 amino acids. This CDR3 is CASSDPRGRGHTGELFF. The DNA for the CDR3 is TGTGCCAGCAGTGACCCGAGGGGCAGGGGGCATACCGGGGAGCTGTTTTTT. The complete variable domain, with remaining parts taken from reference TRBV25-1 and TRBJ2-2, reads EADIYQTPRYLVIGTGKKITLECSQTMGHDKMYWYQQDPGMELHLIHYSYGVNSTEKGDLSSESTVSRIRTEHFPLTLESARPSHTSQYLCASSDPRGRGHTGELFFGEGSRLTVL.

The V gene is TRBV27, the J gene TRBJ1-2; D may be TRBD1 (5 bases). Looked up from germline, CDR1 is MNHEY and CDR2 is SMNVEV (reference sequence). This CDR3 has 11 residues. Here the CDR3 DNA reads TGTGCTGCGGGGGTTAACTATGGCTACACCTTC. Its translation is CAAGVNYGYTF.